Listed here are 26 T cell receptor beta chains from one sample, sequenced in a study of T-cell memory formation after mild COVID-19. MiXCR was run by TCRdb on the 5' RACE reads, yielding one entry per CDR3 protein. The profile shows over 25,000 distinct CDR3 sequences, over 20% of them singletons. Sequencing was carried out using PBMCs or a T cell subset sorted from them (not recorded which). The receptors were sampled from an adult who had mild COVID-19 (a few samples of this study predate the infection). Cell type and time point are not known.

This clonotype showed up just a few times. The gene calls are TRBV2 and TRBJ1-1; D is perhaps TRBD1 (5 bases). V was shortened by 6 bases and J by 1 base, with 15 bases between the two germline ends. Germline loops: CDR1 SNHLY, CDR2 FYNNEI. The CDR3 has 15 amino acids. The DNA of the CDR3 is TGTGCCAGCAGGTTAAGATACGGGGCGAACACTGAAGCTTTCTTT. Amino acids: CASRLRYGANTEAFF.

This clonotype was detected a few times. The chain carries TRBV12-3 or TRBV12-4 and TRBJ1-1; D perhaps matches TRBD1 (5 bases). The CDR3 totals 15 residues. V was cut by 10 bases and J by 5 bases, with 23 bases left in between. CDR3 loop: CATTSGDGEGTEAFF. The CDR3 DNA is TGTGCCACCACATCGGGGGATGGGGAGGGGACTGAAGCTTTCTTT.

This clonotype was seen repeatedly, ten times or more. This chain links TRBV27 with TRBJ2-2; D is undetermined. V dropped 5 bases and J dropped 9 bases, with 7 bases sitting between them. The germline CDR1 and CDR2 sequences are MNHEY and SMNVEV (reference sequence). The CDR3 totals 11 residues. For the CDR3, the DNA is TGTGCCAGCAGTGGCCCCCGGGAGCTGTTTTTT. Amino acids: CASSGPRELFF.

This clonotype appeared many times. This chain connects TRBV7-8 to TRBJ1-2, with TRBD1 as a possible D gene (6 bases). This CDR3 region has 14 residues. V was trimmed by 6 bases and J by 2 bases, leaving 13 bases between them. CDR1 is SGHVS, CDR2 FQNEAQ, per germline. CDR3 amino acids: CASSPTGQNYGYTF. The CDR3 region has the DNA TGTGCCAGCAGTCCTACAGGGCAAAACTATGGCTACACCTTC.

This clonotype has at least ten counts. The rearrangement joins TRBV7-9 to TRBJ2-7, with D unresolved. The CDR3 has 12 amino acids. From germline, CDR1 is SEHNR and CDR2 FQNEAQ (reference sequence). V lost 3 bases and J 3 bases, leaving 6 bases between the germline ends. The CDR3 region is CASSFGLYEQYF. CDR3 DNA sequence: TGTGCCAGCAGCTTCGGCCTCTACGAGCAGTACTTC.

In this sample, this clonotype turned up many times. The gene calls are TRBV29-1 and TRBJ1-5; a possible D gene is TRBD1 (6 bases). V was shortened by 4 bases and J by 8 bases, with 18 bases between the two germline ends. This CDR3 region has 14 residues. Germline CDR1 and CDR2: SQVTM and ANQGSEA. CDR3: CSVGRGRGGEPQHF. DNA for the CDR3: TGCAGCGTTGGTAGGGGCAGGGGCGGGGAGCCCCAGCATTTT.

CDR3 region: CASSLPPEDEQYF. The CDR3 DNA is TGTGCCAGCAGCTTGCCCCCTGAGGACGAGCAGTACTTC. The rearrangement links TRBV5-5 to TRBJ2-7; D gene ambiguous. The germline V gene has CDR1 SGHKS and CDR2 YYEKEE (reference sequence). Trimming removed 1 base from V and 5 bases from J, with 10 bases in between. The CDR3 has 13 amino acids.

J is TRBJ2-2 and V is TRBV30; D gene uncertain. Trimming removed 0 bases at V and 3 bases at J, with 2 bases between. Germline values: CDR1 GTSNPN, CDR2 SVGIG (reference sequence). This CDR3 is 12 amino acids long. The CDR3 here is CAWSVYTGELFF. The CDR3 coding sequence is TGTGCCTGGAGTGTATACACCGGGGAGCTGTTTTTT.

This clonotype is labeled medium-sized. The V gene is TRBV5-1, the J gene TRBJ1-2; 9 bases align to TRBD1. V shed 0 bases and J 4 bases; nucleotides not matched to a gene: 1. The germline CDR1 and CDR2 sequences are SGHRS and YFSETQ. The CDR3 contains 14 residues. CDR3 coding DNA: TGCGCCAGCAGCTTGGACAGGGGGCTCTATGGCTACACCTTC. This codes for CASSLDRGLYGYTF.

This clonotype is labeled medium-sized (0.01 to 0.1%). The rearrangement joins TRBV5-1 to TRBJ2-5; the D is unclear. Germline V gene sequence: CDR1 SGHRS, CDR2 YFSETQ. V was clipped by 0 bases and J by 7 bases, with 7 bases between them. This CDR3 region has 12 residues. The CDR3 here is CASSLEFGTQYF. CDR3 nucleotides: TGCGCCAGCAGCTTGGAATTTGGGACCCAGTACTTC.

The chain's CDR3 is CASSTRDRPNTEAFF. CDR3 in DNA: TGTGCCAGCAGCACACGGGACAGGCCAAACACTGAAGCTTTCTTT. This chain uses TRBV7-9 with TRBJ1-1, with 8 bases lining up with TRBD1. CDR3 size: 15 residues. V shed 5 bases, J shed 2 bases, and the junction held 7 bases outside the gene matches. Germline CDR1 and CDR2: SEHNR and FQNEAQ (reference sequence).

The chain links TRBV27 to TRBJ2-2; 7 bases map to TRBD1. The CDR3 runs to 15 residues. J gave up 1 base and V 6 bases, and 5 bases lay outside the gene matches. Germline lookup yields CDR1 MNHEY and CDR2 SMNVEV (reference sequence). The CDR3 region has the DNA TGTGCCAGCAGGCCCAGGGGGTTGAACACCGGGGAGCTGTTTTTT. This gives the protein CASRPRGLNTGELFF.

Many counts were recorded for this clonotype. The chain links TRBV20-1 to TRBJ1-1; 7 positions match TRBD1. This CDR3 comprises 14 residues. With 5 bases clipped from V and 5 bases from J, the junction kept 11 bases outside the gene matches. Looked up from germline, CDR1 is DFQATT and CDR2 is SNEGSKA (reference sequence). CDR3 DNA sequence: TGCAGTGCTCGACGACAGGGAATCGTTACTGAAGCTTTCTTT. Protein: CSARRQGIVTEAFF.

Ten or more counts support this clonotype. The V and J genes are TRBV7-6 and TRBJ2-2; D is possibly TRBD2 (6 bases). This CDR3 has 18 amino acids. Deletions cut 2 bases from V and 6 bases from J, with 22 bases between. In germline, CDR1 is SGHVS, CDR2 FNYEAQ. CDR3 region: CASSLRDPGSTGAGELFF. The DNA for the CDR3 is TGTGCCAGCAGCTTAAGGGATCCGGGATCCACGGGGGCCGGGGAGCTGTTTTTT.

This clonotype has only a few counts. The chain joins TRBV11-2 to TRBJ1-6, with no clear D. This CDR3 spans 17 amino acids. Germline CDR1 reads SGHAT; CDR2 reads FQNNGV. V lost 1 base and J 0 bases, leaving 10 bases between the germline ends. CDR3 sequence: CASSLGSGNSYNSPLHF. As DNA, the CDR3 is TGTGCCAGCAGCTTAGGATCGGGTAACTCCTATAATTCACCCCTCCACTTT.

This clonotype came up many times. V gene TRBV20-1 combines with J gene TRBJ1-5, with TRBD1 identical over 7 bases. Germline CDR1 and CDR2: DFQATT and SNEGSKA (reference sequence). The V and J ends lost 3 bases and 3 bases, in that order; junction bases with no gene match: 8. CDR3 length: 15 amino acids. The CDR3 sequence is CSARRTGVPNQPQHF. The CDR3 nucleotides are TGCAGTGCTAGGAGAACAGGGGTACCCAATCAGCCCCAGCATTTT.

This clonotype has ten or more counts. The chain has TRBV7-2 and TRBJ2-5; D remains ambiguous. The CDR3 extends over 13 amino acids. Germline V gene data show CDR1 as SGHTA and CDR2 as FQGNSA. V lost 4 bases to trimming and J lost 5 bases, with 11 bases between them. The CDR3 protein is CASSSKDLETQYF. For the CDR3, the DNA is TGTGCCAGCAGCTCGAAGGATTTGGAGACCCAGTACTTC.

In its sample, this clonotype was seen many times. This rearrangement joins TRBV29-1 to TRBJ2-3; 7 nucleotides align to TRBD2. CDR1 is SQVTM, CDR2 ANQGSEA, per germline. This CDR3 contains 12 residues. The junction had 6 bases not matched to a gene; V was cut back by 6 bases and J by 6 bases. CDR3 region: CSVAPGGDTQYF. The DNA for the CDR3 is TGCAGCGTGGCTCCCGGGGGGGATACGCAGTATTTT.

In its sample, this clonotype was seen many times. V usage is TRBV20-1 and J usage is TRBJ1-2, with a tentative D call TRBD1 (6 bases). The CDR3 is 13 residues long. V was pared by 5 bases and J by 6 bases, with 16 bases between. Germline CDR1 DFQATT, CDR2 SNEGSKA (reference sequence). CDR3 nucleotides: TGCAGTGCTGCCCCAGGGGTTAGCGATGGCTACACCTTC. Protein: CSAAPGVSDGYTF.

This clonotype turned up a few times. This sequence joins TRBV6-5 and TRBJ1-2, with unresolved D. Germline lookup yields CDR1 MNHEY and CDR2 SVGAGI. This CDR3 is 18 amino acids long. The germline V and J ends were trimmed by 0 bases and 0 bases, with 17 bases remaining between them. The CDR3 DNA reads TGTGCCAGCAGTTACTCGGTGGACGGTCGGGAAGCTAACTATGGCTACACCTTC. Residues: CASSYSVDGREANYGYTF.

The chain's CDR3 is CASSLAVGIYEQYF. DNA of the CDR3: TGCGCCAGCAGCTTGGCCGTGGGGATTTACGAGCAGTACTTC. The V call is TRBV5-1, the J call TRBJ2-7, with no clear D. Germline V gene data show CDR1 as SGHRS and CDR2 as YFSETQ. This CDR3 contains 14 residues. V dropped 0 bases and J dropped 4 bases, with 11 bases sitting between them.

Ten or more counts support this clonotype. The chain uses TRBV24-1 and TRBJ2-2; possible D gene TRBD1, 5 bases. This CDR3 spans 14 amino acids. Germline V gives CDR1 KGHDR, CDR2 SFDVKD. Trimming stripped 4 bases from V and 5 bases from J, with 10 bases between. The CDR3, as DNA: TGTGCCACCAGTGAAGGGGTTTGGACCGGGGAGCTGTTTTTT. Its translation is CATSEGVWTGELFF.

This clonotype was recorded at least ten times. The CDR3 region has the DNA TGTGCCAGCCCCCCGGGACTAAAGACCGGGGAGCTGTTTTTT. As protein: CASPPGLKTGELFF. The rearrangement uses TRBV7-2 and TRBJ2-2; 7 nucleotides line up with TRBD2. The CDR3 is 14 amino acids. Germline V gene sequence: CDR1 SGHTA, CDR2 FQGNSA. The V and J ends lost 8 bases and 5 bases, in that order; junction bases with no gene match: 8.

The chain couples TRBV19 to TRBJ2-1; 7 bases agree with TRBD2. Trimming took 6 bases from V and 1 from J; bases not matched to a gene: 9. CDR3 length: 16 amino acids. From germline, CDR1 is LNHDA and CDR2 SQIVND (reference sequence). CDR3 nucleotide sequence: TGTGCCAGTAGCAGGATCACTAGCGAGTCCTACAATGAGCAGTTCTTC. As protein: CASSRITSESYNEQFF.

This clonotype was observed a few times. This clone may be a read error of a much larger clone one base away. The chain links TRBV7-6 to TRBJ2-1, with D tentatively TRBD2 (5 bases). CDR3 size: 13 residues. Trimming pared 6 bases from V and 9 bases from J, leaving 15 bases between. Looked up from germline, CDR1 is SGHVS and CDR2 is FNYEAQ. Written as DNA, the CDR3 is TGTGCCAGCAGACCGACTATCAGTGGTGAGCAGTTCTTC. Translation gives CASRPTISGEQFF.

This clonotype has at least ten counts. One junction end disagrees with the germline gene, perhaps due to a read error. The rearrangement links TRBV18 to TRBJ1-2; 7 nucleotides line up with TRBD1. The CDR3 spans 13 residues. The V gene's germline CDR1 is KGHSH and CDR2 LQKENI. CDR3 loop: CASSGQKALISAF. The CDR3 DNA follows: TGTGCCAGCTCGGGACAGAAAGCTTTAATCAGCGCCTTC.